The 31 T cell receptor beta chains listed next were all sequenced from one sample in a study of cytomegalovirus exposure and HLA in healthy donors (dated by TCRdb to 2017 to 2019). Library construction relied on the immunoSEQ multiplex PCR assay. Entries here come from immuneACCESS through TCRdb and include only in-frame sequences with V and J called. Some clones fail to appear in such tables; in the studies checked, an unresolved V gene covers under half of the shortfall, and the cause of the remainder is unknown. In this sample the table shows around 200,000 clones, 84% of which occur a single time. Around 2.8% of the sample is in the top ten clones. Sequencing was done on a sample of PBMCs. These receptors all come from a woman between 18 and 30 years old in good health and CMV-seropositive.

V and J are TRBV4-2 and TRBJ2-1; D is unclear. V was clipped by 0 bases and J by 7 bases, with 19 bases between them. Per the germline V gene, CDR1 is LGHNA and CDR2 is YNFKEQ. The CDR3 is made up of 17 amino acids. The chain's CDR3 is CASSQDQRPPLVNEQFF. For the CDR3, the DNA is TGTGCCAGCAGCCAAGATCAGAGGCCCCCACTGGTGAATGAGCAGTTCTTC.

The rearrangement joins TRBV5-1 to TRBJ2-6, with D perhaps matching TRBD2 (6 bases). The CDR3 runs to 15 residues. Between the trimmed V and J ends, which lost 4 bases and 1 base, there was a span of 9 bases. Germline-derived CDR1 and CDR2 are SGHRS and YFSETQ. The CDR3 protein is CASSDGGSGANVLTF. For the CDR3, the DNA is TGCGCCAGCAGCGACGGGGGTTCTGGGGCCAACGTCCTGACTTTC.

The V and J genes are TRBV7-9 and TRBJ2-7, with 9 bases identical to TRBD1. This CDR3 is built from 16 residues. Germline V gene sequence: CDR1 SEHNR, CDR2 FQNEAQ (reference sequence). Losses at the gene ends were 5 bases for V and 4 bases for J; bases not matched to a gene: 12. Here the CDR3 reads CASSHPRRDRVYEQYF. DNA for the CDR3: TGTGCCAGCAGCCACCCCCGTAGGGACAGGGTGTACGAGCAGTACTTC.

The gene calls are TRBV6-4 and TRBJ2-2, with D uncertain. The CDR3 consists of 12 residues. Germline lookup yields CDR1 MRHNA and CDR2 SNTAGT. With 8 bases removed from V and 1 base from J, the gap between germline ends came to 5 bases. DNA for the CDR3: TGTGCCAGCTCGGGGAACACCGGGGAGCTGTTTTTT. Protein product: CASSGNTGELFF.

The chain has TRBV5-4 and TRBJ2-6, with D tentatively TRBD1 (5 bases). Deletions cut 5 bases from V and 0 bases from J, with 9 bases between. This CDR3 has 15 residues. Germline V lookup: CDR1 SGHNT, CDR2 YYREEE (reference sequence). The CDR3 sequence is CASRPRDSGANVLTF. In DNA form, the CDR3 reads TGTGCCAGCAGACCCAGGGACTCTGGGGCCAACGTCCTGACTTTC. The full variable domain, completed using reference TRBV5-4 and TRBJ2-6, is ETGVTQSPTHLIKTRGQQVTLRCSSQSGHNTVSWYQQALGQGPQFIFQYYREEENGRGNFPPRFSGLQFPNYSSELNVNALELDDSALYLCASRPRDSGANVLTFGAGSRLTVL.

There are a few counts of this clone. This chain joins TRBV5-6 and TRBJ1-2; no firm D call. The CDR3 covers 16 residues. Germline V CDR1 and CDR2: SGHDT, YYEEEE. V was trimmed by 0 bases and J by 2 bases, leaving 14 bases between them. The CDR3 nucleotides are TGTGCCAGCAGCTTGGACGCTCGGTCAACCAACTATGGCTACACCTTC. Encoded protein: CASSLDARSTNYGYTF.

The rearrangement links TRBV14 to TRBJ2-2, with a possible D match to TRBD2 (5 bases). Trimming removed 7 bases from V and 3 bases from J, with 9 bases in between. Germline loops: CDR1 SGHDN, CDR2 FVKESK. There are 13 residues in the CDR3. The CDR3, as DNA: TGTGCCAGCAAAGGACTTCACACCGGGGAGCTGTTTTTT. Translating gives CASKGLHTGELFF.

CDR3: CASSSGGNNEQFF. The CDR3 DNA follows: TGTGCCAGCAGCTCCGGGGGGAACAATGAGCAGTTCTTC. The rearrangement joins TRBV7-7 to TRBJ2-1; TRBD2 matches 7 bases. Germline trimming cut 4 bases from V and 5 bases from J; bases unmatched to any gene: 2. Germline V lookup: CDR1 SSHAT, CDR2 FNYEAQ (reference sequence). This CDR3 is built from 13 residues. The full variable domain, its missing parts supplied by reference TRBV7-7 and TRBJ2-1, is GAGVSQSPRYKVTKRGQDVTLRCDPISSHATLYWYQQALGQGPEFLTYFNYEAQPDKSGLPSDRFSAERPEGSISTLTIQRTEQRDSAMYRCASSSGGNNEQFFGPGTRLTVL.

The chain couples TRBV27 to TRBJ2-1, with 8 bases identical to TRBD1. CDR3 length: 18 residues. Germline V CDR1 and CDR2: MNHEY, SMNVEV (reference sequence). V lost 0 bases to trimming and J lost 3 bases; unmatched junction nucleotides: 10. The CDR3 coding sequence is TGTGCCAGCAGTTTATCGGGGGTCAGGGGGCCCAGCTACAATGAGCAGTTCTTC. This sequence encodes CASSLSGVRGPSYNEQFF.

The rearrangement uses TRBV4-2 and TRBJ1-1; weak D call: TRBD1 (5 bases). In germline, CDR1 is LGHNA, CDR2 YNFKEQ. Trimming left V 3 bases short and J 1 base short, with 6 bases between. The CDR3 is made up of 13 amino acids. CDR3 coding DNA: TGTGCCAGCAGCCAGACAGCGAACACTGAAGCTTTCTTT. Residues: CASSQTANTEAFF.

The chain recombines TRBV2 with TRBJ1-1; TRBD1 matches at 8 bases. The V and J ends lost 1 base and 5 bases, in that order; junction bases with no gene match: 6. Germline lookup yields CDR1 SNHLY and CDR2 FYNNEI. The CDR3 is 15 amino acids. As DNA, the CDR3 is TGTGCCAGCAGTGAAGGTACAGGGGGAGGGACTGAAGCTTTCTTT. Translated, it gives CASSEGTGGGTEAFF.

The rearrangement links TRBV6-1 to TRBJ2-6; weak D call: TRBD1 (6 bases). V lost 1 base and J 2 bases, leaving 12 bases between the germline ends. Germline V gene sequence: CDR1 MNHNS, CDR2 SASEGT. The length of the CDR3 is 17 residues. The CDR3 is CASSEVPSGAGANVLTF. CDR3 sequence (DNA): TGTGCCAGCAGTGAAGTCCCCTCAGGGGCTGGGGCCAACGTCCTGACTTTC.

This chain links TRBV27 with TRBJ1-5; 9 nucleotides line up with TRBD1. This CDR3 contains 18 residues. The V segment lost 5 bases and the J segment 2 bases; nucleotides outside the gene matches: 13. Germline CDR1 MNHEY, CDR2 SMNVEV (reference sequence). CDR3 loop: CASSLLPGQGRGNQPQHF. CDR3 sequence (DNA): TGTGCCAGCAGTCTCCTCCCGGGACAGGGCCGGGGCAATCAGCCCCAGCATTTT.

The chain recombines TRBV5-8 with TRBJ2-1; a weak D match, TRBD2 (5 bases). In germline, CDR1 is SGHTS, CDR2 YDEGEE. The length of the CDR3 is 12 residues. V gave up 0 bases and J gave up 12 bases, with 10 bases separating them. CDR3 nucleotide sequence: TGTGCCAGCAGCTTGGCCCTAGCCGGGCAGTTCTTC. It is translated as CASSLALAGQFF.

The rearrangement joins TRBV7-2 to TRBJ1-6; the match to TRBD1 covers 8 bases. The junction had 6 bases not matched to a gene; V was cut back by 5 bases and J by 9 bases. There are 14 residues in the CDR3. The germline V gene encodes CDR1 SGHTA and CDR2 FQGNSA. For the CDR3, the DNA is TGTGCCAGCAGCGAGGACAGGGCTGGTTCACCCCTCCACTTT. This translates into CASSEDRAGSPLHF.

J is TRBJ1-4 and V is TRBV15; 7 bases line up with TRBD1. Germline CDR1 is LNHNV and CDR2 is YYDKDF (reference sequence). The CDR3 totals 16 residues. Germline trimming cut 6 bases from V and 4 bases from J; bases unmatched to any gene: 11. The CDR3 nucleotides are TGTGCCACCAGGAAAGACCGGACAGGAGTTAATGAAAAACTGTTTTTT. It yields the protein CATRKDRTGVNEKLFF.

CDR3 amino acids: CASRWTGNEQYF. CDR3 nucleotide sequence: TGCGCCAGCAGGTGGACAGGGAACGAGCAGTACTTC. The chain uses TRBV23-1 and TRBJ2-7; 8 bases fit TRBD1. TRBV23-1 is noted as an ORF with a role that remains uncertain. The CDR3 spans 12 residues. V shed 6 bases, J shed 5 bases, and the junction held 3 bases outside the gene matches.

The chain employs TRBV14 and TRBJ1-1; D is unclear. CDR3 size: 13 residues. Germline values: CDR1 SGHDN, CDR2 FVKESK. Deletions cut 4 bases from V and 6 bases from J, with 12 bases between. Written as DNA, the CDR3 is TGTGCCAGCAGCCGTTCAGTAATCCCTGAAGCTTTCTTT. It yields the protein CASSRSVIPEAFF.

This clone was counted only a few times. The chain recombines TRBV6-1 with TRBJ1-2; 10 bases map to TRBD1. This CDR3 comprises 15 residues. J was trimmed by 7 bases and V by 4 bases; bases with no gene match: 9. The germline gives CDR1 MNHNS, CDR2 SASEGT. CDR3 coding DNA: TGTGCCAGCAGTGTAAAGGGACAGGGGATCCTTGGCTACACCTTC. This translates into CASSVKGQGILGYTF.

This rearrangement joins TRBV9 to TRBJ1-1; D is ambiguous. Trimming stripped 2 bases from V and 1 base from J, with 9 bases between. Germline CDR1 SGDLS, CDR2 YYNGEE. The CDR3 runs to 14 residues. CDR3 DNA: TGTGCCAGCAGCGTTGGAAGGAGGAACACTGAAGCTTTCTTT. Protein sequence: CASSVGRRNTEAFF. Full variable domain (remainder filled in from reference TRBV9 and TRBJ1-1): DSGVTQTPKHLITATGQRVTLRCSPRSGDLSVYWYQQSLDQGLQFLIQYYNGEERAKGNILERFSAQQFPDLHSELNLSSLELGDSALYFCASSVGRRNTEAFFGQGTRLTVV.

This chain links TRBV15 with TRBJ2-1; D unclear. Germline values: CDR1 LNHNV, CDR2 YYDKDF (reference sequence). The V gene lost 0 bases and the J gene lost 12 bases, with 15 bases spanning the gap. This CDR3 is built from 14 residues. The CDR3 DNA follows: TGTGCCACCAGCAGAGATCGCAGCGCGTCGGGGCAGTTCTTC. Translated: CATSRDRSASGQFF.

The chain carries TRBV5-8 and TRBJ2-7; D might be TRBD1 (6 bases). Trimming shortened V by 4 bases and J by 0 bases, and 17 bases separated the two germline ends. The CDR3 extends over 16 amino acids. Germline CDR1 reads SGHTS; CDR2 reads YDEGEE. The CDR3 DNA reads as TGTGCCAGCAGCCAGACAGGACTCGGGGCCTCCTACGAGCAGTACTTC. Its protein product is CASSQTGLGASYEQYF.

CDR3 bases: TGTGCCAGCCGGCGGCGGGGTTTAAGAAATGAGCAGTTCTTC. It yields the protein CASRRRGLRNEQFF. The gene calls are TRBV6-5 and TRBJ2-1, with a weak D call TRBD2 (6 bases). Germline V CDR1 and CDR2: MNHEY, SVGAGI. Trimming took 8 bases from V and 7 from J, leaving 18 bases between them. CDR3 length equals 14 residues.

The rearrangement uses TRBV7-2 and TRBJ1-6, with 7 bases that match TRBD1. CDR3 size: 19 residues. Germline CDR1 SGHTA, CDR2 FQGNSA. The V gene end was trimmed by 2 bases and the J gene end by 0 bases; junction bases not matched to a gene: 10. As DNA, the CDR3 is TGTGCCAGCAGCTTAAGGCCAGGGGGAATAAGCTCCTATAATTCACCCCTCCACTTT. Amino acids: CASSLRPGGISSYNSPLHF.

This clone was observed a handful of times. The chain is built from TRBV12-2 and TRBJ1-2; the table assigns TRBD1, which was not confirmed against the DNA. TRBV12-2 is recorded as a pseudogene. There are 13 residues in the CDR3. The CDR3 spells CASSLGTNYGYTF. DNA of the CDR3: TGTGCAAGTTCCTTGGGGACAAACTATGGCTACACCTTC.

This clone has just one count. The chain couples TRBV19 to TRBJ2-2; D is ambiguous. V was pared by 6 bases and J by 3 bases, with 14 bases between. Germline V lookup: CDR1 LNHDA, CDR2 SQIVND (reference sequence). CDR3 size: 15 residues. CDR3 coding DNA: TGTGCCAGTAGCCCCTACAGTACCTACACCGGGGAGCTGTTTTTT. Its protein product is CASSPYSTYTGELFF.

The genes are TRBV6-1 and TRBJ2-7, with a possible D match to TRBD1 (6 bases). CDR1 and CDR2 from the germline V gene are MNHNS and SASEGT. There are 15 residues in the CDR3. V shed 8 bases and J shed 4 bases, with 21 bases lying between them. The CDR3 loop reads CASAGPGTQSYEQYF. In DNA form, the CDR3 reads TGTGCCAGCGCCGGACCCGGGACACAAAGTTACGAGCAGTACTTC.

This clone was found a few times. Here the CDR3 DNA reads TGTGCCATCAGTGTAAAGCAGGGGACAGCCCCGACCTACGAGCAGTACTTC. As protein: CAISVKQGTAPTYEQYF. The V call is TRBV10-3, the J call TRBJ2-7; 7 nucleotides line up with TRBD1. The germline V gene encodes CDR1 ENHRY and CDR2 SYGVKD. After removal of 4 bases from V and 2 bases from J, the junction contained 14 bases not matched to a gene. This CDR3 region has 17 residues.

The CDR3: CASGSPGGLRTDTQYF. DNA of the CDR3: TGTGCTAGTGGTTCCCCGGGGGGACTCCGCACAGATACGCAGTATTTT. The chain combines TRBV12-5 with TRBJ2-3; 7 bases fit TRBD2. Germline V gene data show CDR1 as LGHNT and CDR2 as FRNRAP. V was clipped by 4 bases and J by 1 base; unmatched bases: 8. The CDR3 is 16 residues long.

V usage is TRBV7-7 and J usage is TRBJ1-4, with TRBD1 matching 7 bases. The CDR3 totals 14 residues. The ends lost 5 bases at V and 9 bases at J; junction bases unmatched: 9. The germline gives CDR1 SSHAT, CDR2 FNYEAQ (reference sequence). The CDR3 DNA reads TGTGCCAGCAGCAATTGGGACAGCCAGCAAAAACTGTTTTTT. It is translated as CASSNWDSQQKLFF.

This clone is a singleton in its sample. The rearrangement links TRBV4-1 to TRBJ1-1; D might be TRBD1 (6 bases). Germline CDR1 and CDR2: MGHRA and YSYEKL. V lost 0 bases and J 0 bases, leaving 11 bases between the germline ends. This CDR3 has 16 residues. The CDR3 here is CASSQDRGPLNTEAFF. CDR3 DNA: TGCGCCAGCAGCCAAGACAGGGGACCCCTGAACACTGAAGCTTTCTTT.